This T cell receptor (beta chain) was obtained from a study of blood T cell repertoires in COVID-19 (TCRdb year 2020). Study-wide context: The collaborator samples originated in the United States, Italy and Spain and spanned the acute and convalescent phases of COVID-19. The prospective study material was composed of cDNA or gDNA derived from T cells, B-cell-depleted T cells, or PBMCs. Deeply sampled blood TCRbeta repertoires from subjects exposed to, actively infected with, or recovered from COVID-19 were included in the dataset. The repertoires were released in a freely available public database meant as a resource for research on the immune response to SARS-CoV-2. The samples were drawn from two sources: the first 160 participants of the ongoing ImmuneRACE study, and some 1,300 subjects contributed by 6 global collaborators. Sample metadata almost always included a de-identified subject ID, COVID-19 status, age in years and sex. Where HLA class I and class II types were available, the types were taken from metadata supplied by the sample provider, not from assay-based typing. What the study reported, not specific to this receptor: How much clinical and demographic metadata was included differed by source and by participant, and the metadata was provided uncurated.

TCRbeta CDR3 regions were amplified from genomic DNA by means of the immunoSEQ Assay, a bias-controlled multiplex PCR. As for how the authors treated the data: The number of nucleated cells in each sample was estimated by amplification of reference gene primers within the assay. Sequence reads were collapsed and filtered to measure the absolute abundance of every unique TCRbeta CDR3 rearrangement. For each sample, productive Simpson clonality was calculated as the square root of Simpson's diversity index across productive rearrangements. The source is immuneACCESS, and TCRdb retained only in-frame sequences with V and J called. Part of the clones is not carried over; for the studies checked, unresolved V genes explain less than half of this, and the remainder is unexplained. V and J calls and clone size are those listed in that table; D and trimming were worked out from the DNA. This sample comprises about 180,000 clones, less than 85% of them detected only once. Approximately 7.1% of the sample rests with the top ten.

With regard to this clone: Its antigen is still unknown. No much larger clone is present one base from it, and per-base qualities are unavailable.

There are 15 amino acids in the CDR3, from cysteine to phenylalanine inclusive. Only the CDR3 region is kept as DNA, spanning 45 bases read in frame from base 1. Trimming takes 5 bases off V and 5 bases off J; junction bases not matched to a gene: 10. CDR1 and CDR2 (SGHVS, FNYEAQ) derive from the germline V gene. The collaborating institutions used their own protocols to collect whole blood in K2EDTA tubes. For TCRbeta analysis, collaborators shipped samples in one of three forms: frozen whole blood, isolated PBMCs, or DNA extracted from either of those sample types. Sequencing was carried out using peripheral blood. This sequence uses TRBV7-6 and TRBJ1-1; TRBD1 agrees with 8 junctional bases. The sequence was collected from a human donor in a cohort sampled during active COVID-19. CDR3 region: CASSPPGGEVTEAFF. The DNA sequence reads TGTGCCAGCAGCCCTCCAGGGGGCGAGGTGACTGAAGCTTTCTTT.